This TCR beta chain was observed in a study of blood T cell repertoires in COVID-19. At the level of the study: Sources were T cells, B-cell-depleted T cells, or PBMCs; the material itself was cDNA or gDNA.

Profiling relied on immunoSEQ multiplex PCR, and the TCRdb table lists in-frame clones only, not all of them. The table has approximately 280,000 clones, around 85% seen once. With V trimmed by 3 bases and J by 8 bases, 3 bases remained unmatched. The germline V gene encodes CDR1 LGHDT and CDR2 YNNKEL (reference sequence). This CDR3 comprises 13 residues. Specimen: PBMCs or T cells enriched from blood (not recorded which). The V and J genes are TRBV3-1 (or the pseudogene TRBV3-2) and TRBJ1-3, with 8 positions matching TRBD1. The sequence was obtained from a woman aged 40 to 49 who had recovered from COVID-19. The CDR3 protein is CASSHQQGDTIYF. The CDR3 bases are TGTGCCAGCAGCCATCAACAGGGGGACACCATATATTTT.